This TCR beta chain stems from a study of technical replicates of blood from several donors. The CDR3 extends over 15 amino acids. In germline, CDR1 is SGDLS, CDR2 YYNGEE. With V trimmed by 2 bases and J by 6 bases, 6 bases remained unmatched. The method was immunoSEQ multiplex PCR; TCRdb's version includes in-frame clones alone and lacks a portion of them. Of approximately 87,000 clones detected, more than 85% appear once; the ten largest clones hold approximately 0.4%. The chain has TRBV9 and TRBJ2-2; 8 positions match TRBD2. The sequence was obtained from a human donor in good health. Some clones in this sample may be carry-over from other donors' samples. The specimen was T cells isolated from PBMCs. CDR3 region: CASSVRLAGSGELFF. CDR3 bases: TGTGCCAGCAGCGTTAGGCTAGCGGGCTCCGGGGAGCTGTTTTTT.